The next 17 T cell receptor beta chains were all read from a single sample in a study of beta chain features in type 1 diabetes. The sequenced template was cDNA made from the entire isolated RNA. The method was immunoSEQ multiplex PCR; TCRdb's version includes in-frame clones alone and lacks a portion of them. The table includes some 200,000 clones, under 13% detected once. The sample was central memory CD4+ T cells from blood. The receptors originated from a man younger than 30 in good health.

On this clone itself: The junction departs from germline at one end; a sequencing error may be responsible. This CDR3 reads CASSSTAVKHIQYF. CDR3 DNA sequence: TGTGCCAGCAGTTCCACGGCGGTCAAACACATTCAGTACTTC. V usage is TRBV6-5 and J usage is TRBJ2-4, with D uncertain. The CDR3 has 14 amino acids. Germline values: CDR1 MNHEY, CDR2 SVGAGI.

The rearrangement uses TRBV7-3 and TRBJ2-7, with 7 bases that match TRBD1. CDR1 and CDR2 from the germline V gene are SGHTA and FQGTGA. This CDR3 comprises 12 residues. V lost 5 bases and J lost 6; bases outside the gene matches: 4. The CDR3 protein is CASSKQGSEQYF. The CDR3 bases are TGTGCCAGCAGCAAACAGGGGAGCGAGCAGTACTTC.

The chain couples TRBV18 to TRBJ1-5; D remains unclear. V lost 3 bases and J lost 2, with 11 bases in between. Germline values: CDR1 KGHSH, CDR2 LQKENI. The CDR3 runs to 15 residues. The DNA for the CDR3 is TGTGCCAGCTCACCTGGTATCGCGGGCAATCAGCCCCAGCATTTT. This codes for CASSPGIAGNQPQHF.

The chain employs TRBV30 and TRBJ2-5; maybe TRBD2 (6 bases). Germline V gene data show CDR1 as GTSNPN and CDR2 as SVGIG (reference sequence). The CDR3 is made up of 12 amino acids. V was clipped by 5 bases and J by 6 bases, with 13 bases between them. The CDR3 sequence: CAWAAGWKTQYF. The CDR3 region has the DNA TGTGCCTGGGCGGCGGGGTGGAAGACCCAGTACTTC.

This clone occurred a few times. This rearrangement joins TRBV6-5 to TRBJ2-2, with 8 bases fitting TRBD1. In germline, CDR1 is MNHEY, CDR2 SVGAGI. V was clipped by 6 bases and J by 0 bases; unmatched bases: 3. This CDR3 is built from 15 residues. The CDR3, as DNA: TGTGCCAGCAGGGCAGGGGGCCCGAACACCGGGGAGCTGTTTTTT. This encodes CASRAGGPNTGELFF.

This clone showed up just a few times. The chain uses TRBV5-1 and TRBJ2-2; D gene ambiguous. V lost 4 bases to trimming and J lost 5 bases, with 9 bases between them. CDR1 is SGHRS, CDR2 YFSETQ, per germline. There are 13 residues in the CDR3. The CDR3 sequence: CASSVGVTGELFF. The DNA of the CDR3 is TGCGCCAGCAGCGTCGGAGTTACCGGGGAGCTGTTTTTT.

V usage is TRBV7-9 and J usage is TRBJ2-1; no reliable D call. Germline V gene sequence: CDR1 SEHNR, CDR2 FQNEAQ (reference sequence). The CDR3 runs to 15 residues. The germline V and J ends were trimmed by 4 bases and 2 bases, with 12 bases remaining between them. CDR3 DNA: TGTGCCAGCAGCTCTGTTCGGCCCGCCTACAATGAGCAGTTCTTC. The encoded protein is CASSSVRPAYNEQFF.

For this clone: This same CDR3 is encoded by further DNA sequences in the sample. The chain joins TRBV27 to TRBJ2-5, with D uncertain. V was clipped by 0 bases and J by 0 bases, with 2 bases between them. Germline values: CDR1 MNHEY, CDR2 SMNVEV (reference sequence). The CDR3 is made up of 13 amino acids. Here the CDR3 DNA reads TGTGCCAGCAGTTTATCGTACCAAGAGACCCAGTACTTC. It yields the protein CASSLSYQETQYF.

This clone was observed a few times. This chain uses TRBV13 with TRBJ1-4; D unclear. The CDR3 length is 13 residues. Between the trimmed V and J ends, which lost 2 bases and 8 bases, there was a span of 9 bases. The germline CDR1 and CDR2 sequences are PRHDT and FYEKMQ (reference sequence). DNA for the CDR3: TGTGCCAGCAGCTTATATACGGACGAAAAACTGTTTTTT. Translating gives CASSLYTDEKLFF.

There are a few counts of this clone. V usage is TRBV7-2 and J usage is TRBJ2-5; 7 bases align to TRBD1. Germline CDR1 is SGHTA and CDR2 is FQGNSA. The length of the CDR3 is 14 residues. V was clipped by 3 bases and J by 3 bases; unmatched bases: 4. CDR3 amino acids: CASSFGDRKETQYF. The CDR3 DNA reads as TGTGCCAGCAGCTTCGGGGACAGAAAAGAGACCCAGTACTTC.

The chain carries TRBV28 and TRBJ2-7, with TRBD2 matching 10 bases. Germline-derived CDR1 and CDR2 are MDHEN and SYDVKM. The CDR3 loop spans 15 amino acids. With 6 bases clipped from V and 2 bases from J, the junction kept 7 bases outside the gene matches. This chain's CDR3 is CASSPPSGRAYEQYF. CDR3 coding DNA: TGTGCCAGCAGCCCTCCCAGCGGGAGGGCCTACGAGCAGTACTTC.

The V call is TRBV6-5, the J call TRBJ2-7; D might be TRBD2 (5 bases). Per the germline V gene, CDR1 is MNHEY and CDR2 is SVGAGI. The CDR3 is 14 amino acids. V was shortened by 6 bases and J by 3 bases, with 15 bases between the two germline ends. The DNA for the CDR3 is TGTGCCAGCAGATCCCCTAGCCGCTACTACGAGCAGTACTTC. Amino acids: CASRSPSRYYEQYF.

The V and J genes are TRBV14 and TRBJ1-4, with D unclear. The CDR3 consists of 12 residues. V was shortened by 2 bases and J by 8 bases, with 6 bases between the two germline ends. Germline-derived CDR1 and CDR2 are SGHDN and FVKESK. Written as DNA, the CDR3 is TGTGCCAGCAGCCAACGGAGAGAAAAACTGTTTTTT. Translation: CASSQRREKLFF.

The chain couples TRBV29-1 to TRBJ2-1; maybe TRBD2 (6 bases). Germline-derived CDR1 and CDR2 are SQVTM and ANQGSEA. The CDR3 loop spans 13 amino acids. The germline V and J ends were trimmed by 1 base and 8 bases, with 12 bases remaining between them. The CDR3 region has the DNA TGCAGCGTTGAAGCGGACTACCAGGATGAGCAGTTCTTC. Its protein product is CSVEADYQDEQFF.

This clone was seen a few times. The V call is TRBV4-1, the J call TRBJ2-2; D not certain. The CDR3 runs 14 residues. Trimming removed 4 bases from V and 5 bases from J, with 11 bases in between. Germline V gene sequence: CDR1 MGHRA, CDR2 YSYEKL. The CDR3 bases are TGCGCCAGCAGCCCTATTCTGAAGACCGGGGAGCTGTTTTTT. Its translation is CASSPILKTGELFF.

A word on this clone: This likely came from a read error, as a far larger clone is one base away. The J gene is TRBJ1-2, the V gene TRBV29-1; TRBD1 might be the D (5 bases). CDR1 and CDR2 (germline): SQVTM, ANQGSEA. V shed 7 bases and J shed 5 bases, with 11 bases lying between them. The CDR3 is 11 residues long. CDR3 loop: CSAGTRYGYTF. In DNA, the CDR3 is TGCAGCGCCGGGACTCGATATGGCTACACCTTC.

V and J are TRBV7-8 and TRBJ1-2; tentative D call: TRBD1 (5 bases). Germline V gene lookup returns CDR1 SGHVS and CDR2 FQNEAQ. CDR3 length equals 15 residues. V dropped 6 bases and J dropped 4 bases, with 18 bases sitting between them. Here the CDR3 reads CASSRDGKGSYGYTF. CDR3 sequence (DNA): TGTGCCAGCAGTCGGGACGGGAAAGGATCCTATGGCTACACCTTC.